One TCR beta chain is described in this entry. The CDR3 loop spans 13 amino acids. CDR1 and CDR2 (germline): GTSNPN, SVGIG (reference sequence). V lost 0 bases and J 9 bases, leaving 12 bases between the germline ends. These data belong to a study of blood T cell repertoires in COVID-19. Background on the study: PBMCs, B-cell-depleted T cells, or T cells were the source of the cDNA or gDNA that made up the material.

Participants reported their clinical history, and cohort assignment relied on those reports. Methods used by the authors: Reference gene primer amplification yielded estimated nucleated cell counts. This table comes from immunoSEQ multiplex PCR, and its TCRdb copy is limited to in-frame clones, with some not included. The DNA was the basis for D and trimming; V, J and clone size are from that table. The table shows 290,000 or so clones, with 82% occurring only once. The chain joins TRBV30 to TRBJ2-1, with D tentatively TRBD2 (5 bases). This TCR was recovered from a man in his forties who had been exposed to COVID-19. Sequenced sample: PBMCs or T cells enriched from blood (not recorded which). CDR3 DNA sequence: TGTGCCTGGAGTGTATCGAGGGTTGGTGAGCAGTTCTTC. Translating gives CAWSVSRVGEQFF.